The clone carrying this T cell receptor beta chain turned up a few times. The data were taken from a study of T-cell memory formation after mild COVID-19. TCRdb reanalysed the 5' RACE reads using MiXCR and keeps one entry per CDR3 protein. The sample comprises about 200,000 distinct CDR3 sequences, 9.5% of which are singletons, and around 3.4% rests with the top ten. The receptor was derived from a man aged 18 to 29 who had mild COVID-19 (a few samples of this study predate the infection). Cell type and time point are not known. Input material: PBMCs or a T cell subset sorted from them (not recorded which).

CDR3 in DNA: TGTGCCAGCAGCGCTAGGGGCAGGGCGGGAACTGAAGCTTTCTTT. This translates into CASSARGRAGTEAFF. The J gene is TRBJ1-1, the V gene TRBV9; possibly TRBD1 for D (5 bases). The germline V gene encodes CDR1 SGDLS and CDR2 YYNGEE. The CDR3 has 15 amino acids. Trimming removed 3 bases from V and 5 bases from J, with 17 bases in between.